This record covers a single T cell receptor beta chain. Authors' data handling: Amplifying reference gene primers gave estimates of nucleated cell counts. Using immunoSEQ multiplex PCR, the repertoire was profiled, and TCRdb retains in-frame clones only, with some absent. The V and J calls and clone size are taken from that table; D and trimming were inferred from the DNA. Among a few hundred thousand clones listed, approximately 88% were seen once. The entry originates in a study of blood T cell repertoires in COVID-19. Background on the study: Spain, Italy and the United States supplied samples that represented acute and convalescent COVID-19. From T cells, B-cell-depleted T cells, or PBMCs came the material, which was cDNA or gDNA.

Per the germline V gene, CDR1 is SQVTM and CDR2 is ANQGSEA. V lost 5 bases to trimming and J lost 8 bases, with 15 bases between them. CDR3 length: 12 residues. The gene calls are TRBV29-1 and TRBJ1-2; weak D call: TRBD1 (6 bases). Sequencing was carried out using peripheral blood. This TCR came from a woman between 45 and 65 years old with COVID-19, enrolled during active disease. CDR3 bases: TGCAGCGTTTCACGACAGGCGGAAGGCTACACCTTC. This codes for CSVSRQAEGYTF.